Ten or more counts support the clone carrying this T cell receptor (beta chain). The TCR beta CDR3 regions underwent amplification using RNA transcripts as the source. First-round RT-PCR of the TCR CDR3 relied on the HTBI primer set. TCRdb recomputed calls from the multiplex PCR reads with MiXCR, one row per CDR3 protein. The profile shows a few hundred thousand distinct CDR3 sequences, about an eighth of them singletons. J gave up 3 bases and V 6 bases, and 7 bases lay outside the gene matches. The CDR3 loop spans 14 amino acids. The sample belongs to a study of T cells in Graves' hyperthyroidism and ophthalmopathy. Study at large: Peripheral blood was obtained at initial diagnosis, preceding any treatment.

The rearrangement joins TRBV12-3 or TRBV12-4 to TRBJ2-5, with TRBD2 matching 7 bases. Sequenced input: blood. The receptor's source is a woman under 30 with Graves' hyperthyroidism. CDR3 DNA sequence: TGTGCCAGCAGCCCTAGCGGATTCAAAGAGACCCAGTACTTC. It translates to CASSPSGFKETQYF.